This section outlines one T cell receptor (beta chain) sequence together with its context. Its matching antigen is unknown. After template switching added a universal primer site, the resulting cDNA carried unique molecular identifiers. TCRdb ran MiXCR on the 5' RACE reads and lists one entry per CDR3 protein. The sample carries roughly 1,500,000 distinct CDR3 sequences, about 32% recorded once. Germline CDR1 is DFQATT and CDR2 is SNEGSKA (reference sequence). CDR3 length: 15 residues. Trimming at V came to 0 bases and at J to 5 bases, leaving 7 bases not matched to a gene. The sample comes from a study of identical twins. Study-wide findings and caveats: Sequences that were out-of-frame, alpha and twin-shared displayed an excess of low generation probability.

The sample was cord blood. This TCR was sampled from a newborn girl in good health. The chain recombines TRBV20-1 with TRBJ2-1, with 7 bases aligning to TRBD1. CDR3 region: CSARDRRQGHNEQFF. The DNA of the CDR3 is TGCAGTGCTAGAGATAGAAGACAGGGTCACAATGAGCAGTTCTTC.